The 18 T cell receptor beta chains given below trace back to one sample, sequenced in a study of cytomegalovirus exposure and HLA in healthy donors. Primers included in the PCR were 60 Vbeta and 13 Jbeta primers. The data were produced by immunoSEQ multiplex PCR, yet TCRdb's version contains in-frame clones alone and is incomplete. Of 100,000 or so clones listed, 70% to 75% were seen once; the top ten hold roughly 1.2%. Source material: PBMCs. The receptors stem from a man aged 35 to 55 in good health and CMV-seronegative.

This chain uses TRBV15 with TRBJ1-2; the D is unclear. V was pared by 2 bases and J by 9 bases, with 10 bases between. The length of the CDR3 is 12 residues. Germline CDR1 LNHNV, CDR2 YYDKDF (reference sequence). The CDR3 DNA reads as TGTGCCACCAGCAGACTGGGAGGGAGCTACACCTTC. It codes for CATSRLGGSYTF.

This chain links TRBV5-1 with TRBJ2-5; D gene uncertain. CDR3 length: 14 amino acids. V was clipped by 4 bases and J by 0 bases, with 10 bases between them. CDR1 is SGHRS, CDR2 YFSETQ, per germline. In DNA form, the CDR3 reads TGCGCCAGCAGCCTTGGCGGCAACCAAGAGACCCAGTACTTC. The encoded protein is CASSLGGNQETQYF. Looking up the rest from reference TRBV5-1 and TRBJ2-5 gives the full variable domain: KAGVTQTPRYLIKTRGQQVTLSCSPISGHRSVSWYQQTPGQGLQFLFEYFSETQRNKGNFPGRFSGRQFSNSRSEMNVSTLELGDSALYLCASSLGGNQETQYFGPGTRLLVL.

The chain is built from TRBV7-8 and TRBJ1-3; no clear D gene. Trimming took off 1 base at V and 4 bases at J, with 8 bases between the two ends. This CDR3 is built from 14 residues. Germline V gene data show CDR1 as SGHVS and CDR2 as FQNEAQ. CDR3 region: CASSLGTGGNTIYF. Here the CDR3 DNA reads TGTGCCAGCAGCTTAGGGACGGGAGGAAACACCATATATTTT.

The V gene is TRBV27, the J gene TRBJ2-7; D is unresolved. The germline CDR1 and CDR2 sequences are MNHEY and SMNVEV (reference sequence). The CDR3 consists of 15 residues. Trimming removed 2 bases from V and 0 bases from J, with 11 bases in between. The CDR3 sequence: CASSLDARSSYEQYF. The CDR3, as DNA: TGTGCCAGCAGTTTAGACGCCCGGAGCTCCTACGAGCAGTACTTC.

The CDR3 nucleotides read TGCGCCAGCAGCCAAGATGGTCAGGTTGGCGAAAAACTGTTTTTT. Its translation: CASSQDGQVGEKLFF. The chain joins TRBV4-1 to TRBJ1-4; no clear D gene. The CDR3 is 15 residues long. In germline, CDR1 is MGHRA, CDR2 YSYEKL. V was clipped by 0 bases and J by 8 bases, with 13 bases between them.

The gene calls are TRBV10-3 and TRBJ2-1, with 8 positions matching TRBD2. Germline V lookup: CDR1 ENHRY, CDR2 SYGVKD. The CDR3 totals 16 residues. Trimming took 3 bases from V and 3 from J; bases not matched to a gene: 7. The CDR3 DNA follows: TGTGCCATCAGTGACAGCGGGGGATGGTACTACAATGAGCAGTTCTTC. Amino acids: CAISDSGGWYYNEQFF.

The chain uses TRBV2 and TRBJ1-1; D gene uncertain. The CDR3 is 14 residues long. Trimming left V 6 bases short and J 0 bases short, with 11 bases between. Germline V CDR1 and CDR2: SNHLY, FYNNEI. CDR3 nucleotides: TGTGCCAGCAGGGATCAGACAATGAACACTGAAGCTTTCTTT. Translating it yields CASRDQTMNTEAFF.

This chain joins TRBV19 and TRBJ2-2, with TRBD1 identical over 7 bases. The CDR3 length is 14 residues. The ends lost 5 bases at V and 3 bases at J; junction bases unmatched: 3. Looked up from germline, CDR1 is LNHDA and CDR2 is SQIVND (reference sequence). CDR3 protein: CASSGGQHTGELFF. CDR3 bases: TGTGCCAGTAGTGGGGGACAGCACACCGGGGAGCTGTTTTTT.

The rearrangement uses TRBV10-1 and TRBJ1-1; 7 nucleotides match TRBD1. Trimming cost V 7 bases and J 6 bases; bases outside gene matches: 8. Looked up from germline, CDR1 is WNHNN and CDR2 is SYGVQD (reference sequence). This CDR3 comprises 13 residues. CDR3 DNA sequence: TGCGCCAGCAAGGCAGGGGGTAACGCTGAAGCTTTCTTT. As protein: CASKAGGNAEAFF.

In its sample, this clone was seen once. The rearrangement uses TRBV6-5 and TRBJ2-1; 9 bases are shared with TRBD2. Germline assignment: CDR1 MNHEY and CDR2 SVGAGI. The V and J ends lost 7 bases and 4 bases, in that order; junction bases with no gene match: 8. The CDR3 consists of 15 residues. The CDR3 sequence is CASNLAGDIYNEQFF. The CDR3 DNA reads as TGTGCCAGCAATTTAGCGGGGGACATATACAATGAGCAGTTCTTC.

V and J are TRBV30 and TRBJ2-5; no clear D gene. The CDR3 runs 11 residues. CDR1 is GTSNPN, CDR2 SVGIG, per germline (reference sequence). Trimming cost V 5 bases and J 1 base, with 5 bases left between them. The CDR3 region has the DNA TGTGCCTGGGGCAGCCAAGAGACCCAGTACTTC. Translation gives CAWGSQETQYF.

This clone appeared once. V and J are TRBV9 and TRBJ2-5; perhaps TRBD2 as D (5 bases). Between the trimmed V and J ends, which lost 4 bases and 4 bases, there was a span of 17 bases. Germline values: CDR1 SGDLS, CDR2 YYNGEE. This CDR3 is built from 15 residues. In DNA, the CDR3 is TGTGCCAGCAGCCTGGAGGACCTTAGAGGAGAGACCCAGTACTTC. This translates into CASSLEDLRGETQYF.

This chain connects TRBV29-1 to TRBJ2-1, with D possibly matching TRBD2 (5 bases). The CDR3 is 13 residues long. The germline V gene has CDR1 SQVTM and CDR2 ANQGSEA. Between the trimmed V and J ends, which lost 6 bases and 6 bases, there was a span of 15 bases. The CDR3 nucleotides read TGCAGCGTGGTGGAACCCCGGGGCAATGAGCAGTTCTTC. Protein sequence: CSVVEPRGNEQFF.

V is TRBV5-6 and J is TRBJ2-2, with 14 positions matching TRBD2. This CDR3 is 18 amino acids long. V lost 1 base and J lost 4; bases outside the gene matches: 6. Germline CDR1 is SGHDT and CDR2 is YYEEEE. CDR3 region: CASSLYGLAGGGTGELFF. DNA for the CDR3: TGTGCCAGCAGCTTGTATGGACTAGCGGGAGGTGGCACCGGGGAGCTGTTTTTT. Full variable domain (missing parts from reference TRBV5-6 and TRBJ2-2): DAGVTQSPTHLIKTRGQQVTLRCSPKSGHDTVSWYQQALGQGPQFIFQYYEEEERQRGNFPDRFSGHQFPNYSSELNVNALLLGDSALYLCASSLYGLAGGGTGELFFGEGSRLTVL.

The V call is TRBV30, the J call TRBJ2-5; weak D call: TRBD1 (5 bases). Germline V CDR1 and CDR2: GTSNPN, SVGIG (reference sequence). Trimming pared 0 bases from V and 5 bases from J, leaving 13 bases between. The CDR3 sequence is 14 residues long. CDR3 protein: CAWSVGPAGETQYF. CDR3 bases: TGTGCCTGGAGTGTAGGCCCAGCAGGGGAGACCCAGTACTTC. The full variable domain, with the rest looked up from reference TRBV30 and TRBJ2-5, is SQTIHQWPATLVQPVGSPLSLECTVEGTSNPNLYWYRQAAGRGLQLLFYSVGIGQISSEVPQNLSASRPQDRQFILSSKKLLLSDSGFYLCAWSVGPAGETQYFGPGTRLLVL.

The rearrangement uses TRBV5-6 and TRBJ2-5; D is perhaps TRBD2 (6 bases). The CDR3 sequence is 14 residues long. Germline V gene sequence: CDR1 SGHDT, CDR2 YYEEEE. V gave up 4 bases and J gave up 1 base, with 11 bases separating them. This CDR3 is CASSIRDFQETQYF. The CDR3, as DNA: TGTGCCAGCAGCATCCGGGACTTCCAAGAGACCCAGTACTTC.

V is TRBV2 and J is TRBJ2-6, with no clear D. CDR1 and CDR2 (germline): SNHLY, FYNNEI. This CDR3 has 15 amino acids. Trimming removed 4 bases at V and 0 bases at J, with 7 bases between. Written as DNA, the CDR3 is TGTGCCAGCAGTGGTCCCCGCTCTGGGGCCAACGTCCTGACTTTC. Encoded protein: CASSGPRSGANVLTF. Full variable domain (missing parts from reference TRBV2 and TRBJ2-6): EPEVTQTPSHQVTQMGQEVILRCVPISNHLYFYWYRQILGQKVEFLVSFYNNEISEKSEIFDDQFSVERPDGSNFTLKIRSTKLEDSAMYFCASSGPRSGANVLTFGAGSRLTVL.

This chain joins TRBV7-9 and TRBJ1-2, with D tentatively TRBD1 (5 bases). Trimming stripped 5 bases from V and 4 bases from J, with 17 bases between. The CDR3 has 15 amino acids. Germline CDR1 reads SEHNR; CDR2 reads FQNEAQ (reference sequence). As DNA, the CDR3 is TGTGCCAGCAGCCCGCCAGGGTCCCAGACCTATGGCTACACCTTC. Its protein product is CASSPPGSQTYGYTF.